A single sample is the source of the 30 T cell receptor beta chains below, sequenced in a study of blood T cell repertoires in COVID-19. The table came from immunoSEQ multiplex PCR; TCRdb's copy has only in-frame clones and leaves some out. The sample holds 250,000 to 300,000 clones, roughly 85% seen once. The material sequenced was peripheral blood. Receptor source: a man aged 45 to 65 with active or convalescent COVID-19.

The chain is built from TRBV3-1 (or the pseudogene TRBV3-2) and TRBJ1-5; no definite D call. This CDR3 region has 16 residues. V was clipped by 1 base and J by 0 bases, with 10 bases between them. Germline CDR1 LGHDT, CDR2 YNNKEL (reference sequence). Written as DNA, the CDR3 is TGTGCCAGCAGCCAAGGGCGGGCCGTTAGCAATCAGCCCCAGCATTTT. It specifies CASSQGRAVSNQPQHF.

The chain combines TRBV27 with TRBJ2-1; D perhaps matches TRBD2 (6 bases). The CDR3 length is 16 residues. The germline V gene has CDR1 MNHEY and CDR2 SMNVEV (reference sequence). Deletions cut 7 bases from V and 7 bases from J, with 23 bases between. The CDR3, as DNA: TGTGCCAGCACCCCAATTGGGGGGAGAGGTGGGAATGAGCAGTTCTTC. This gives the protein CASTPIGGRGGNEQFF.

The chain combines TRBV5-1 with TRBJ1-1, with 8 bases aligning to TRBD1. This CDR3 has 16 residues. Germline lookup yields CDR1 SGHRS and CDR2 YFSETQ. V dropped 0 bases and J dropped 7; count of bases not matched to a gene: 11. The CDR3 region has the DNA TGCGCCAGCAGCTTGGGACAGGGGAAATCCTACGGTGAAGCTTTCTTT. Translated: CASSLGQGKSYGEAFF.

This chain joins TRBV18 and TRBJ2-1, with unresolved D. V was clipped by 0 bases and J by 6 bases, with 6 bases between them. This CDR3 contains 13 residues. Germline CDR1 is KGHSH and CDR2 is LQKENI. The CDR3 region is CASSPPSVNEQFF. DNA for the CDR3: TGTGCCAGCTCACCACCGTCGGTCAATGAGCAGTTCTTC.

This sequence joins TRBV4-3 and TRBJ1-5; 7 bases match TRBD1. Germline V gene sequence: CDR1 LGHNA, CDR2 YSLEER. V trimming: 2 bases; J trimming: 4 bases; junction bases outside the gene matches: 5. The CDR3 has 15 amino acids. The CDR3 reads CASSQHDRANQPQHF. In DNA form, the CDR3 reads TGCGCCAGCAGCCAACATGACAGGGCGAATCAGCCCCAGCATTTT.

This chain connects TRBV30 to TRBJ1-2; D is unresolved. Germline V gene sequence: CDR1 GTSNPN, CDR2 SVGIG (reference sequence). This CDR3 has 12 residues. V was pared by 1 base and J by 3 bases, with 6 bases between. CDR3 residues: CAWSGQDYGYTF. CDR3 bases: TGTGCCTGGAGTGGGCAGGACTATGGCTACACCTTC.

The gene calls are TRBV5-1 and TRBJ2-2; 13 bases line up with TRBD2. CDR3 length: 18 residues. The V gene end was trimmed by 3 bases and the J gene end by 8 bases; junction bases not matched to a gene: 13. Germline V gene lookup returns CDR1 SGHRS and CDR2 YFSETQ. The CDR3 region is CASSSSGLAGLDAGELFF. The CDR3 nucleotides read TGCGCCAGCAGCTCGTCGGGACTAGCGGGACTTGATGCAGGGGAGCTGTTTTTT.

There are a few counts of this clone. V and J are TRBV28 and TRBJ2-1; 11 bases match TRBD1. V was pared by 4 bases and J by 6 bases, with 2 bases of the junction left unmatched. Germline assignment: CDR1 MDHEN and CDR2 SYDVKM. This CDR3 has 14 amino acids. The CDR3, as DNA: TGTGCCAGCAGTTGGACAGGGGGCACCAATGAGCAGTTCTTC. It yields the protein CASSWTGGTNEQFF. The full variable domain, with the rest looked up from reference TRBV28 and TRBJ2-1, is DVKVTQSSRYLVKRTGEKVFLECVQDMDHENMFWYRQDPGLGLRLIYFSYDVKMKEKGDIPEGYSVSREKKERFSLILESASTNQTSMYLCASSWTGGTNEQFFGPGTRLTVL.

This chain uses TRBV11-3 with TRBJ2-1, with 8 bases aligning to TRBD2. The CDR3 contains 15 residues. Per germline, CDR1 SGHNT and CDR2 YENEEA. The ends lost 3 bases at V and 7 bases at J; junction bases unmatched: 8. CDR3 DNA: TGTGCCAGCAGCTTGAGCGGGAGTGATGTAAATGAGCAGTTCTTC. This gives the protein CASSLSGSDVNEQFF. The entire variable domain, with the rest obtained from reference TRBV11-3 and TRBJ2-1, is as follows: EAGVVQSPRYKIIEKKQPVAFWCNPISGHNTLYWYLQNLGQGPELLIRYENEEAVDDSQLPKDRFSAERLKGVDSTLKIQPAELGDSAVYLCASSLSGSDVNEQFFGPGTRLTVL.

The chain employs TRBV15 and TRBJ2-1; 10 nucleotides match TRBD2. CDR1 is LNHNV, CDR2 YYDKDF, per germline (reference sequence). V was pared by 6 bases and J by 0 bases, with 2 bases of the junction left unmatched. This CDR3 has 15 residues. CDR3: CATRLAGSSYNEQFF. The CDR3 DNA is TGTGCCACCAGACTAGCGGGAAGCTCCTACAATGAGCAGTTCTTC.

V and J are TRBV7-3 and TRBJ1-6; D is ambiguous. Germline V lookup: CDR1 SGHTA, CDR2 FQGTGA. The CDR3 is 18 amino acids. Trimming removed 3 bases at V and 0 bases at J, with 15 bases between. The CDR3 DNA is TGTGCCAGCAGCTTCGGCGAGAGGCCCCACTCCTATAATTCACCCCTCCACTTT. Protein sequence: CASSFGERPHSYNSPLHF.

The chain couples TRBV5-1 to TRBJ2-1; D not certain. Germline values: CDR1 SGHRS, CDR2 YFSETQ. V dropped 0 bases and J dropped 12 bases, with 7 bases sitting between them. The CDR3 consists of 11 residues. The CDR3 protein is CASSLAEVQFF. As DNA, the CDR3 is TGCGCCAGCAGCTTGGCCGAGGTGCAGTTCTTC.

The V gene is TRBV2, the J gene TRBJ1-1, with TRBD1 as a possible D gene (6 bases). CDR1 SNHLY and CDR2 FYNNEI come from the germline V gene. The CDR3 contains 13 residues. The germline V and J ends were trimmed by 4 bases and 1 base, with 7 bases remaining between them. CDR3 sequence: CASSAGQNTEAFF. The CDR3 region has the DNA TGTGCCAGCAGTGCGGGACAGAACACTGAAGCTTTCTTT.

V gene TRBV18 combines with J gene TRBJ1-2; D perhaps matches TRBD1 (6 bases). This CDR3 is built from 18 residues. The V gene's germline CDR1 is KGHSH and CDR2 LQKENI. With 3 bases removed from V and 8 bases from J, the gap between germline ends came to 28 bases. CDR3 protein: CASSPGLGTGKFLAGYTF. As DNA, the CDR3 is TGTGCCAGCTCACCGGGGTTGGGCACAGGGAAGTTTCTGGCGGGCTACACCTTC.

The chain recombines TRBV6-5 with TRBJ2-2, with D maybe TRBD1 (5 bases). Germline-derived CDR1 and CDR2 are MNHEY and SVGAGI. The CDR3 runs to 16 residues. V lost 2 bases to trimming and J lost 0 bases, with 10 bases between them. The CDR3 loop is CASSYETATNTGELFF. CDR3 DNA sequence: TGTGCCAGCAGTTACGAGACAGCAACGAACACCGGGGAGCTGTTTTTT.

The CDR3 spells CASSFGGSPGYF. The CDR3, as DNA: TGTGCCAGCAGTTTTGGGGGGAGTCCTGGGTACTTC. This chain links TRBV28 with TRBJ2-7; D is perhaps TRBD2 (6 bases). Trimming cost V 3 bases and J 12 bases, with 15 bases left between them. The CDR3 length is 12 residues. Germline CDR1 and CDR2: MDHEN and SYDVKM.

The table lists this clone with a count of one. In DNA form, the CDR3 reads TGTGCCAGCAGTTTAAAGAGCTCCTACGAGCAGTACTTC. Amino acids: CASSLKSSYEQYF. This sequence joins TRBV27 and TRBJ2-7; D call uncertain. V was trimmed by 2 bases and J by 0 bases, leaving 5 bases between them. This CDR3 contains 13 residues. In germline, CDR1 is MNHEY, CDR2 SMNVEV (reference sequence).

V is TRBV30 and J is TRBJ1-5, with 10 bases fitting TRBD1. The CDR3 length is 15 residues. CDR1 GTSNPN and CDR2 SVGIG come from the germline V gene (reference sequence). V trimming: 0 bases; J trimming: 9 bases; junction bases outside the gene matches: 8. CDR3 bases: TGTGCCTGGAGTGTACCTGGGACAGGGGACGTGCCCCAGCATTTT. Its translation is CAWSVPGTGDVPQHF.

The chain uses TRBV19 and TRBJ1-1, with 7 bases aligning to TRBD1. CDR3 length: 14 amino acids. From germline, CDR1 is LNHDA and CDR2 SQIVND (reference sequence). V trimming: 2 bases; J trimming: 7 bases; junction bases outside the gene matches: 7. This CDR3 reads CASSIIRQGNEAFF. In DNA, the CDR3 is TGTGCCAGTAGTATAATCCGACAGGGAAATGAAGCTTTCTTT. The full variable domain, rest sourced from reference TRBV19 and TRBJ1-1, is DGGITQSPKYLFRKEGQNVTLSCEQNLNHDAMYWYRQDPGQGLRLIYYSQIVNDFQKGDIAEGYSVSREKKESFPLTVTSAQKNPTAFYLCASSIIRQGNEAFFGQGTRLTVV.

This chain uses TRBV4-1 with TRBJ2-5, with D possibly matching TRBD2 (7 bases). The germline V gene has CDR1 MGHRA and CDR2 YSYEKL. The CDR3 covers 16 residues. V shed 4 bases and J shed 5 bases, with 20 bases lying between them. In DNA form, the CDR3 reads TGCGCCAGCAGCCCGGGAGGTGGGGGGCTTTGGGAGACCCAGTACTTC. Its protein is CASSPGGGGLWETQYF.

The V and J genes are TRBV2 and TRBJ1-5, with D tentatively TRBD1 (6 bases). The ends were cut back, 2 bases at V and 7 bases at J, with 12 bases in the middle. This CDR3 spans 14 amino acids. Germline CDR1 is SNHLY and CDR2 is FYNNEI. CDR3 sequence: CASSETAGEQPQHF. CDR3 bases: TGTGCCAGCAGTGAAACGGCAGGGGAACAGCCCCAGCATTTT.

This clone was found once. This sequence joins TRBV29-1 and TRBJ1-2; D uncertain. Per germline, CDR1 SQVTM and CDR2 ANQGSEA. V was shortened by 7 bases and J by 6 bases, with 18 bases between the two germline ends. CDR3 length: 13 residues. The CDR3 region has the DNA TGCAGCGCCAAGAGAGAACCGATCGATGGCTACACCTTC. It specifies CSAKREPIDGYTF.

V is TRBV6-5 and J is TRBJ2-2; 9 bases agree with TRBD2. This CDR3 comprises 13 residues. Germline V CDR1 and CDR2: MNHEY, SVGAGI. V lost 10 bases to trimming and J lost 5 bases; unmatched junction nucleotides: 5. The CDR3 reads CATGLAWTGELFF. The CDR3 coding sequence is TGTGCCACCGGACTAGCGTGGACCGGGGAGCTGTTTTTT.

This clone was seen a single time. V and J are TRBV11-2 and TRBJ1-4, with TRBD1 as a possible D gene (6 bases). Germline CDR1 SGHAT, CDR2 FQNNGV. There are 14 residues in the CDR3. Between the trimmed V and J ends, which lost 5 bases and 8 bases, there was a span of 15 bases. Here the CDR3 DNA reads TGTGCCAGCAGCAGTACAGGGCTCGGCGAAAAACTGTTTTTT. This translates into CASSSTGLGEKLFF.

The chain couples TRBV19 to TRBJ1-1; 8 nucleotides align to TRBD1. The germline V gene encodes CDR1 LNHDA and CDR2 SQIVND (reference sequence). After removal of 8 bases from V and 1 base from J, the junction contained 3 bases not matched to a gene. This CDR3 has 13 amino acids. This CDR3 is CASGGTGNTEAFF. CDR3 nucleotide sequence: TGTGCCAGTGGTGGGACAGGGAACACTGAAGCTTTCTTT.

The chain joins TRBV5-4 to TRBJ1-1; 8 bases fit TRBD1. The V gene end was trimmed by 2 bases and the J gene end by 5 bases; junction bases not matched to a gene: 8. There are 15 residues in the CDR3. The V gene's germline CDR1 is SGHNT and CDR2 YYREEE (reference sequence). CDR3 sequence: CASSFPQGAGTEAFF. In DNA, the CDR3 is TGTGCCAGCAGCTTCCCTCAGGGGGCCGGGACTGAAGCTTTCTTT. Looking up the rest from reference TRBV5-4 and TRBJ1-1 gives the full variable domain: ETGVTQSPTHLIKTRGQQVTLRCSSQSGHNTVSWYQQALGQGPQFIFQYYREEENGRGNFPPRFSGLQFPNYSSELNVNALELDDSALYLCASSFPQGAGTEAFFGQGTRLTVV.

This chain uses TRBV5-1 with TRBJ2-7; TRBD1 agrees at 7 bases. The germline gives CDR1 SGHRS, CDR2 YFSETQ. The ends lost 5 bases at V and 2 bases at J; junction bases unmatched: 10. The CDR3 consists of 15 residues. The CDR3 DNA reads TGCGCCAGCAGGGAACGAGGGGGCCCTACCTACGAGCAGTACTTC. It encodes CASRERGGPTYEQYF.

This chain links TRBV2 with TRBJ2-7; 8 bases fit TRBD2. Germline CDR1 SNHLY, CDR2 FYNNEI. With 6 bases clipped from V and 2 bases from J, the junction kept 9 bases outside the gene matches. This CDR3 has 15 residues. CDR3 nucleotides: TGTGCCAGCAGGGAAAGACTAGCGCCAACCTACGAGCAGTACTTC. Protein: CASRERLAPTYEQYF.

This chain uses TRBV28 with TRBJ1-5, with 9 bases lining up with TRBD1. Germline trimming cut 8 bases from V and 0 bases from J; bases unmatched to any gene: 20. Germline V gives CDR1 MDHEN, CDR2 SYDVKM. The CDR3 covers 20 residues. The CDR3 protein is CASGRVPQGAAHYSNQPQHF. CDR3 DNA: TGTGCCAGCGGGAGGGTTCCACAGGGGGCGGCCCACTATAGCAATCAGCCCCAGCATTTT.

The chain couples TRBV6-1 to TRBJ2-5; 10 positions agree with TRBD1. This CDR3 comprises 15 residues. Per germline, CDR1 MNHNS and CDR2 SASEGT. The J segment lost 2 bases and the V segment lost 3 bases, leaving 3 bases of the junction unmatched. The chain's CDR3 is CASSEWDRGQETQYF. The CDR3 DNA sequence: TGTGCCAGCAGTGAGTGGGACAGGGGACAAGAGACCCAGTACTTC.